The present T cell receptor (beta chain) was sequenced within a study of shared clonotypes between healthy human individuals. Across the whole study: There were three CD4 naive, three CD4 memory, two CD8 naive and one CD8 memory plates per donor.

The length of the CDR3 is 14 residues. Germline CDR1 MNHEY, CDR2 SMNVEV (reference sequence). The V gene end was trimmed by 5 bases and the J gene end by 7 bases; junction bases not matched to a gene: 8. Profiled with immunoSEQ multiplex PCR; TCRdb holds only in-frame clones, not every one. The sample lists some 350,000 clones; under 80% were seen once. Recent vaccinations or acute infections were absent in the healthy HIV-negative adult donors. Sequences were obtained from memory CD4+ T cells sorted from blood. Described subset: CD45RA-negative fraction. The V call is TRBV27, the J call TRBJ1-2; the match to TRBD1 covers 9 bases. This sequence originates from a man aged 25-45 years in good health. The CDR3 nucleotides read TGTGCCAGCAGTCCTCACACAGGGGGCGTTGGCTACACCTTC. This gives the protein CASSPHTGGVGYTF.